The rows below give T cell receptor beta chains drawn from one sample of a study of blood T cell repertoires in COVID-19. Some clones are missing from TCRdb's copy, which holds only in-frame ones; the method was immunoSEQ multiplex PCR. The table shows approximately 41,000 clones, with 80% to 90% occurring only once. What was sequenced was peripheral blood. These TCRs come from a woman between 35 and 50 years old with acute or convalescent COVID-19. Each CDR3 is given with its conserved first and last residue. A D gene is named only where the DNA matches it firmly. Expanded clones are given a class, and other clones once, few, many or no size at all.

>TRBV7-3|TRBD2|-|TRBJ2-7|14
CASKLTGTSLEQYF
TGTGCCAGCAAACTGACCGGGACTAGCCTCGAGCAGTACTTC
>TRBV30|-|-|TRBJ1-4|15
CAWSGTGQRNEKLFF
TGTGCCTGGAGTGGCACCGGACAAAGAAATGAAAAACTGTTTTTT
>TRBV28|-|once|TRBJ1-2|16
CASSSPGDPTNYGYTF
TGTGCCAGCAGTTCCCCGGGGGACCCAACCAACTATGGCTACACCTTC
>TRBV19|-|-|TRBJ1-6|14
CASSIGTEASPLHF
TGTGCCAGTAGTATAGGGACAGAGGCTTCACCCCTCCACTTT
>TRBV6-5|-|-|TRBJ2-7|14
CASRKNAGNYEQYF
TGTGCCAGCCGAAAAAACGCAGGGAACTACGAGCAGTACTTC
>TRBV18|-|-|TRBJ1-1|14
CASSPQGQNTEAFF
TGTGCCAGCTCACCACAGGGGCAGAACACTGAAGCTTTCTTT
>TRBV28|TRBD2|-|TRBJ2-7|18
CASSFLVASGGFFYEQYF
TGTGCCAGCAGTTTTTTGGTAGCTAGCGGAGGATTTTTCTACGAGCAGTACTTC
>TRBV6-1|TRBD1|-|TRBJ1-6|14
CASSEVSQGAALHF
TGTGCCAGCAGTGAAGTGTCTCAGGGGGCGGCCCTCCACTTT
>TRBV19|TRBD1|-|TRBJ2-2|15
CASSTGGAYTGELFF
TGTGCCAGTAGTACAGGGGGCGCGTACACCGGGGAGCTGTTTTTT
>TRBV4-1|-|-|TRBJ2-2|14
CTSSQESVSGELFF
TGCACCAGCAGCCAAGAATCGGTATCCGGGGAGCTGTTTTTT
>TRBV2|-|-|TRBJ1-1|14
CASSDREAAWEAFF
TGTGCCAGCAGTGACCGGGAGGCCGCTTGGGAAGCTTTCTTT
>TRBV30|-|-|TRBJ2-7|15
CAWSRGGRTGDEQYF
TGTGCCTGGAGCCGGGGGGGACGGACAGGTGACGAGCAGTACTTC
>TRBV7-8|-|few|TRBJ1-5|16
CASSLAYGEGNQPQHF
TGTGCCAGCAGCTTAGCGTACGGGGAGGGCAATCAGCCCCAGCATTTT
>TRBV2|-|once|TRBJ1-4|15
CASSEGPSVAEKLFF
TGTGCCAGCAGTGAAGGCCCCAGCGTTGCGGAAAAACTGTTTTTT
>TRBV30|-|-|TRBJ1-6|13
CAWSTGYDSPLHF
TGTGCCTGGAGTACGGGGTACGATTCACCCCTCCACTTT
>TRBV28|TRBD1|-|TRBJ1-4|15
CASSSIDRANEKLFF
TGTGCCAGCAGTTCTATCGACAGGGCTAATGAAAAACTGTTTTTT
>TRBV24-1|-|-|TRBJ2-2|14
CATSGAATTGELFF
TGTGCCACCAGTGGGGCAGCTACCACCGGGGAGCTGTTTTTT
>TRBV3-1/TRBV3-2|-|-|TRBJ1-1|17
CASSRQRGTIMNTEAFF
TGTGCCAGCAGCCGACAAAGAGGGACAATCATGAACACTGAAGCTTTCTTT
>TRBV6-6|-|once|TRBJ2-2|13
CASSRPGAGELFF
TGTGCCAGCAGCCGACCCGGTGCCGGGGAGCTGTTTTTT
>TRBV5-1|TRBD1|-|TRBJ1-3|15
CASSVDRSAGNTIYF
TGCGCCAGCAGCGTGGACAGGAGCGCTGGAAACACCATATATTTT
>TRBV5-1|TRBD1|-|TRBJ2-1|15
CASSSRQGAGNEQFF
TGCGCCAGCAGCTCCCGACAGGGGGCTGGCAATGAGCAGTTCTTC
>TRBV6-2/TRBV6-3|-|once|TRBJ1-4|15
CASTPGGRGNEKLFF
TGTGCCAGCACCCCCGGGGGAAGGGGTAATGAAAAACTGTTTTTT
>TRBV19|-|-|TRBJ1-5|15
CASSIGYQGFQPQHF
TGTGCCAGTAGTATAGGCTATCAGGGTTTTCAGCCCCAGCATTTT
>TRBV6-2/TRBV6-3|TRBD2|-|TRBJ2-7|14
CASSYQRGNYEQYF
TGTGCCAGCAGTTACCAGCGGGGAAATTACGAGCAGTACTTC
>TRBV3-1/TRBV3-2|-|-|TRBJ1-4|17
CASSQKGPPRANEKLFF
TGTGCCAGCAGCCAAAAAGGGCCCCCGAGGGCTAATGAAAAACTGTTTTTT
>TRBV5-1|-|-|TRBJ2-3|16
CASSLGAASSTDTQYF
TGCGCCAGCAGCTTGGGGGCTGCCTCTAGCACAGATACGCAGTATTTT
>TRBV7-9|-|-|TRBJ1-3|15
CASSLIGGTGNTIYF
TGTGCCAGCAGCTTGATCGGGGGGACCGGAAACACCATATATTTT
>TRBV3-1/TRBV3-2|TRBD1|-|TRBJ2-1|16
CASSLPGQGGIHEQFF
TGTGCCAGCAGCCTACCAGGACAGGGTGGGATCCATGAGCAGTTCTTC
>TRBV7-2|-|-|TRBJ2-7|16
CASSLAGGPYTYEQYF
TGTGCCAGCAGCTTAGCGGGGGGGCCCTACACCTACGAGCAGTACTTC
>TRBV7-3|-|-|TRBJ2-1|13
CASSSTGLSLSFF
TGTGCCAGCAGCTCTACGGGACTGTCTTTGTCGTTCTTC
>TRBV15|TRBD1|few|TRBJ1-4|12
CATRQGNEKLFF
TGTGCCACCCGACAGGGTAATGAAAAACTGTTTTTT
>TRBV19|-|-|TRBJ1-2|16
CASSKRRRGEGYGYTF
TGTGCCAGTAGTAAGAGACGAAGAGGGGAGGGCTATGGCTACACCTTC
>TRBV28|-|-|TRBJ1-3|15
CASTSGGSSGNTIYF
TGTGCCAGCACTTCCGGCGGGAGCTCTGGAAACACCATATATTTT
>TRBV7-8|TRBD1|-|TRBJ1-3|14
CASSRGQGGNTIYF
TGTGCCAGCAGCAGAGGACAGGGAGGAAACACCATATATTTT
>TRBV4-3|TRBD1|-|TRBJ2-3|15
CASSQASGQGGTQYF
TGCGCCAGCAGCCAAGCCTCGGGACAGGGAGGAACGCAGTATTTT
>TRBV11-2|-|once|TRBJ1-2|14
CASSLDADSRGYTF
TGTGCCAGCAGCTTAGATGCGGATAGTCGCGGCTACACCTTC
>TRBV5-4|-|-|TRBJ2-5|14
CASSLDGGAETQYF
TGTGCCAGCAGCTTGGATGGAGGGGCGGAGACCCAGTACTTC
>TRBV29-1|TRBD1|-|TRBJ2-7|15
CSVDTGDPGTYEQYF
TGCAGCGTTGATACAGGGGACCCCGGAACCTACGAGCAGTACTTC
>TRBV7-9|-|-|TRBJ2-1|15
CASTSAGTSLNEQFF
TGTGCCAGCACCTCAGCAGGCACTAGCTTGAATGAGCAGTTCTTC
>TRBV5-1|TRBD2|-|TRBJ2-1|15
CASSSSGGLYNEQFF
TGCGCCAGCAGTTCTAGCGGGGGACTCTACAATGAGCAGTTCTTC
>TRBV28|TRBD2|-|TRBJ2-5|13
CASTFSGGETQYF
TGTGCCAGCACCTTTAGCGGGGGCGAGACCCAGTACTTC
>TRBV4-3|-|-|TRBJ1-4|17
CASSQDEGGRGIEKLFF
TGCGCCAGCAGCCAAGATGAAGGAGGGAGAGGAATTGAAAAACTGTTTTTT
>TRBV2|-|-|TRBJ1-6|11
CASKENSPLHF
TGTGCCAGCAAAGAGAATTCACCCCTCCACTTT
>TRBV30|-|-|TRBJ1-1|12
CACTDPRAEAFF
TGTGCCTGCACAGACCCGAGGGCTGAAGCTTTCTTT
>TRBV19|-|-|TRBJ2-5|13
CASSTGQPETQYF
TGTGCCAGTAGCACCGGACAGCCAGAGACCCAGTACTTC
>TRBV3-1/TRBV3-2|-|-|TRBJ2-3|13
CASSQVRGDTQYF
TGTGCCAGCAGCCAAGTCCGGGGGGATACGCAGTATTTT
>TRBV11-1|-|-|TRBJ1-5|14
CASSLGYGNQPQHF
TGTGCCAGCAGCTTAGGGTACGGGAATCAGCCCCAGCATTTT
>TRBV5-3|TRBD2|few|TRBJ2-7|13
CASHGAGVSEQYF
TGTGCCAGTCATGGCGCGGGAGTTTCCGAGCAGTACTTC
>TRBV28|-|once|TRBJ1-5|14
CASSARTGNQPQHF
TGTGCCAGCAGTGCCCGAACAGGAAATCAGCCCCAGCATTTT
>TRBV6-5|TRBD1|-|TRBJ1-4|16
CASSYRGTGQNEKLFF
TGTGCCAGCAGTTACCGGGGGACAGGGCAAAATGAAAAACTGTTTTTT
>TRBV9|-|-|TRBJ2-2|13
CASSVEGTGELFF
TGTGCCAGCAGCGTAGAGGGGACCGGGGAGCTGTTTTTT
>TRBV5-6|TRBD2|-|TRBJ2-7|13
CASSREGIGEQYF
TGTGCCAGCTCTCGGGAGGGGATCGGCGAGCAGTACTTC
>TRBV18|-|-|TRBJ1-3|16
CASSPLSTKTGNTIYF
TGTGCCAGCTCACCCCTCTCGACAAAGACTGGAAACACCATATATTTT
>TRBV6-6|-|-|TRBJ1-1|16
CASSYSRGTYGTEAFF
TGTGCCAGCAGTTACTCGAGGGGGACGTATGGCACTGAAGCTTTCTTT